The following is a TCR beta chain sequence with its context. The data were taken from a study of blood T cell repertoires in COVID-19. Background on the study: The United States, Italy and Spain were the sources of the acute and convalescent COVID-19 samples.

Germline-derived CDR1 and CDR2 are SGDLS and YYNGEE. The germline V and J ends were trimmed by 3 bases and 5 bases, with 17 bases remaining between them. CDR3 size: 15 residues. Here immunoSEQ multiplex PCR was the method, and the copy in TCRdb shows in-frame clones only, minus some. This sample has 270,000 or so clones, with roughly 84% found just once. This receptor was identified in a woman between 18 and 29 years old with acute or convalescent COVID-19. Input material: peripheral blood. The rearrangement uses TRBV9 and TRBJ1-1; D is undetermined. In DNA, the CDR3 is TGTGCCAGCAGCGCTGGAATGGGAGTTCGAACTGAAGCTTTCTTT. Protein product: CASSAGMGVRTEAFF.